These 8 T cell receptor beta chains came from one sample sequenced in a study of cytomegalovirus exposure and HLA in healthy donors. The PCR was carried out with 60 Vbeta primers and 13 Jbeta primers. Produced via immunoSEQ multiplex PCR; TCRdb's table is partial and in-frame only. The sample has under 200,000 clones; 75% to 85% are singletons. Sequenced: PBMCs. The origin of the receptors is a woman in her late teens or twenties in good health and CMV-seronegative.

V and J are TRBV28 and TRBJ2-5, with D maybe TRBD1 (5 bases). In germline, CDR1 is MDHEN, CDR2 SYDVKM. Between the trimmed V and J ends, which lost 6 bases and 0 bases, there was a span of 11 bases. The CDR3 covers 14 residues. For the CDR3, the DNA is TGTGCCAGCAGACCCAGGGCCTACCAAGAGACCCAGTACTTC. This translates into CASRPRAYQETQYF.

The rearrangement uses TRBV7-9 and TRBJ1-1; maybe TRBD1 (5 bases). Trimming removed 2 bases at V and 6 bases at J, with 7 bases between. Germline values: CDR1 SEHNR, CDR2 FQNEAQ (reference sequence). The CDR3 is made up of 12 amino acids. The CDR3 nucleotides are TGTGCCAGCAGCTTAACAGGCCCTGAAGCTTTCTTT. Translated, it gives CASSLTGPEAFF. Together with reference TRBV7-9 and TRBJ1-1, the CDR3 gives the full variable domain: DTGVSQNPRHKITKRGQNVTFRCDPISEHNRLYWYRQTLGQGPEFLTYFQNEAQLEKSRLLSDRFSAERPKGSFSTLEIQRTEQGDSAMYLCASSLTGPEAFFGQGTRLTVV.

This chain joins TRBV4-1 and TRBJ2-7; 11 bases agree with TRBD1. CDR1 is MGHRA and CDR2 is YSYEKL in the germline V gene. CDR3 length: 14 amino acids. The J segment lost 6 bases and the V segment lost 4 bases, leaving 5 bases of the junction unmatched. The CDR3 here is CASSRGQGAREQYF. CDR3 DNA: TGCGCCAGCAGCCGAGGACAGGGGGCGCGCGAGCAGTACTTC.

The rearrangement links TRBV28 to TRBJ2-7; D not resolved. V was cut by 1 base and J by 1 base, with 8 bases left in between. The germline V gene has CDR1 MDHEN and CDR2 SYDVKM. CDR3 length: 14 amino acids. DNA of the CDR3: TGTGCCAGCAGTTTATACCCAGGATCCTACGAGCAGTACTTC. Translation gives CASSLYPGSYEQYF.

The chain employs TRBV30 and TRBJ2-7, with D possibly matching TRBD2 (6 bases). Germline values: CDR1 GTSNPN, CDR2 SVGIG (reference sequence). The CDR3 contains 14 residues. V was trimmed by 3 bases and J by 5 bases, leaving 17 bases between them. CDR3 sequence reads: CAWRRPGSLNEQYF. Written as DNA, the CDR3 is TGTGCCTGGAGAAGACCCGGGAGCCTGAACGAGCAGTACTTC.

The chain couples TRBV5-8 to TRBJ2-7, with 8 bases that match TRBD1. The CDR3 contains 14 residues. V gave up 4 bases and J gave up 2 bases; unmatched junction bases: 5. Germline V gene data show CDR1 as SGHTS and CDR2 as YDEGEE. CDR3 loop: CASSRTGTTYEQYF. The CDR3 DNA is TGTGCCAGCAGCCGGACAGGGACAACCTACGAGCAGTACTTC.

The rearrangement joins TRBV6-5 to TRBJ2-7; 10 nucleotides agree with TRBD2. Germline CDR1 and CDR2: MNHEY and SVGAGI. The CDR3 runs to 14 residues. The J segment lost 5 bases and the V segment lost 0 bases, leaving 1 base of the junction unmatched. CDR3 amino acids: CASSYSGLANEQYF. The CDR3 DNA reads TGTGCCAGCAGTTACTCGGGACTAGCGAACGAGCAGTACTTC.

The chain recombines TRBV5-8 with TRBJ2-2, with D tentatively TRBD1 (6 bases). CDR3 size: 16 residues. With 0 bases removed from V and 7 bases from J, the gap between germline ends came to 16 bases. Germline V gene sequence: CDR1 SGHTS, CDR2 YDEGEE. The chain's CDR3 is CASSLGFGQTIGELFF. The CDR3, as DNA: TGTGCCAGCAGCTTGGGGTTTGGACAGACGATCGGGGAGCTGTTTTTT.